Shown below are 32 T cell receptor beta chains from a single sample sequenced in a study of T cells in Graves' hyperthyroidism and ophthalmopathy. Researchers amplified the TCR beta CDR3 regions from RNA transcripts. Initially, a first-round RT-PCR of the TCR CDR3 employed the HTBI primer set. TCRdb fed the multiplex PCR reads into MiXCR, producing one record per CDR3 protein. The profile shows about 480,000 distinct CDR3 sequences, around 15% of them singletons. Sequencing used blood. The receptor source for this set is a woman in her late teens or twenties with Graves' hyperthyroidism.

This clonotype has ten or more counts. The chain uses TRBV3-1 and TRBJ2-3, with D unclear. With 3 bases removed from V and 2 bases from J, the gap between germline ends came to 18 bases. This CDR3 is built from 17 residues. CDR1 LGHDT and CDR2 YNNKEL come from the germline V gene (reference sequence). The CDR3 region is CASSQGTVTGHTDTQYF. The CDR3 DNA reads TGTGCCAGCAGCCAGGGAACCGTTACTGGCCACACAGATACGCAGTATTTT.

This chain uses TRBV30 with TRBJ2-5; D gene ambiguous. CDR3 length: 13 residues. Looked up from germline, CDR1 is GTSNPN and CDR2 is SVGIG (reference sequence). The V and J ends lost 1 base and 8 bases respectively, with 14 bases between them. Here the CDR3 reads CAWSASGPGTQYF. Written as DNA, the CDR3 is TGTGCCTGGAGTGCCTCTGGCCCCGGAACCCAGTACTTC.

Points on this clonotype: A much larger clone differs by one base, so this may be a read error. The final CDR3 position lacks the conserved phenylalanine or tryptophan, pointing to a likely read error. The rearrangement links TRBV4-2 to TRBJ2-2; D is perhaps TRBD1 or TRBD2 (5 bases each). Germline V gene sequence: CDR1 LGHNA, CDR2 YNFKEQ. V was clipped by 1 base and J by 6 bases, with 15 bases between them. The CDR3 length is 16 residues. The CDR3 sequence is CASSQGQILAAGELFY. In nucleotides, the CDR3 is TGTGCCAGCAGCCAAGGACAGATTCTAGCCGCCGGGGAGCTGTTTTAT.

CDR3 bases: TGTGCCAGCAGCCAAGAAACGCTAAGCTCCTACAATGAGCAGTTCTTC. Translating it yields CASSQETLSSYNEQFF. The V and J genes are TRBV4-2 and TRBJ2-1, with D unresolved. CDR3 length: 16 residues. The V gene lost 0 bases and the J gene lost 0 bases, with 9 bases spanning the gap. Germline-derived CDR1 and CDR2 are LGHNA and YNFKEQ.

This clonotype was counted many times. The V call is TRBV6-2 or TRBV6-3, the J call TRBJ2-7; 7 nucleotides line up with TRBD2. The CDR3 spans 15 residues. The germline CDR1 and CDR2 sequences are MNHEY and SVGEGT. J was trimmed by 5 bases and V by 2 bases; bases with no gene match: 9. The DNA of the CDR3 is TGTGCCAGCAGTTACGAGGTGGGAGGGCCCCACGAGCAGTACTTC. Its translation: CASSYEVGGPHEQYF.

This clonotype was seen many times. The genes are TRBV4-2 and TRBJ1-2; no reliable D call. The germline V and J ends were trimmed by 4 bases and 3 bases, with 15 bases remaining between them. The CDR3 runs to 15 residues. Germline loops: CDR1 LGHNA, CDR2 YNFKEQ. DNA for the CDR3: TGTGCCAGCAGCCCCAACGCCCAGGCTGACTATGGCTACACCTTC. Amino acid sequence: CASSPNAQADYGYTF.

V is TRBV28 and J is TRBJ1-1; possibly TRBD1 for D (5 bases). The CDR3 totals 16 residues. CDR1 and CDR2 from the germline V gene are MDHEN and SYDVKM. Trimming removed 4 bases at V and 0 bases at J, with 15 bases between. This chain's CDR3 is CASSYSLGGLNTEAFF. The CDR3 DNA reads TGTGCCAGCAGTTACTCCCTGGGGGGGTTGAACACTGAAGCTTTCTTT.

V usage is TRBV30 and J usage is TRBJ2-7, with a tentative D call TRBD1 (8 bases). Trimming shortened V by 0 bases and J by 1 base, and 16 bases separated the two germline ends. Per the germline V gene, CDR1 is GTSNPN and CDR2 is SVGIG (reference sequence). The CDR3 has 16 residues. The CDR3 bases are TGTGCCTGGAGTGTAACAGGGGGGGACTGTTCCTACGAGCAGTACTTC. Amino acids: CAWSVTGGDCSYEQYF.

The chain is built from TRBV4-3 and TRBJ2-1; D not resolved. Per the germline V gene, CDR1 is LGHNA and CDR2 is YSLEER. The CDR3 runs to 14 residues. V was pared by 0 bases and J by 8 bases, with 11 bases between. The chain's CDR3 is CASSQEGPGDEQFF. The DNA of the CDR3 is TGCGCCAGCAGCCAAGAGGGCCCTGGGGATGAGCAGTTCTTC.

There are many counts of this clonotype. V gene TRBV13 combines with J gene TRBJ1-2; D not resolved. The CDR3 extends over 14 amino acids. The V end lost 5 bases, the J end lost 0 bases, and 10 bases lay between the germline ends. CDR1 PRHDT and CDR2 FYEKMQ come from the germline V gene (reference sequence). The CDR3 region is CASSHRETNYGYTF. CDR3 in DNA: TGTGCCAGCAGCCACCGGGAGACTAACTATGGCTACACCTTC.

This chain links TRBV2 with TRBJ1-6; D gene unclear. V lost 6 bases and J 9 bases, leaving 6 bases between the germline ends. This CDR3 is 11 amino acids long. CDR1 is SNHLY and CDR2 is FYNNEI in the germline V gene. In DNA form, the CDR3 reads TGTGCCAGCAGGCGGGCTTCACCCCTCCACTTT. The encoded protein is CASRRASPLHF.

This clonotype showed up many times. The DNA for the CDR3 is TGTGCCAGTAGTAATACGGCAGGATCCCCGAACGAGCAGTACGTC. Translated: CASSNTAGSPNEQYV. This rearrangement joins TRBV19 to TRBJ2-7; D remains unclear. Germline CDR1 reads LNHDA; CDR2 reads SQIVND (reference sequence). This CDR3 comprises 15 residues. The V gene lost 4 bases and the J gene lost 5 bases, with 18 bases spanning the gap.

This clonotype appeared many times. The rearrangement uses TRBV19 and TRBJ1-5, with D possibly being TRBD1 (6 bases). Trimming cost V 10 bases and J 5 bases, with 18 bases left between them. The germline V gene has CDR1 LNHDA and CDR2 SQIVND (reference sequence). The CDR3 runs to 14 residues. The CDR3 DNA follows: TGTGCCACCGAATCGGGGGCCTGGGATCAGCCCCAGCATTTT. It translates to CATESGAWDQPQHF.

This clonotype appeared many times. The V and J genes are TRBV7-9 and TRBJ1-1; the D is unclear. Trimming cost V 7 bases and J 4 bases, with 10 bases left between them. Germline loops: CDR1 SEHNR, CDR2 FQNEAQ (reference sequence). CDR3 size: 12 residues. The CDR3 is CASTLPVTEAFF. As DNA, the CDR3 is TGTGCCAGCACCCTACCAGTCACTGAAGCTTTCTTT.

The count of this clonotype is one. A junction end diverges from the germline sequence, so it may reflect a read error. The rearrangement links TRBV7-3 to TRBJ2-6, with unresolved D. CDR3 length: 15 residues. The V gene's germline CDR1 is SGHTA and CDR2 FQGTGA. CDR3 coding DNA: TGTTCCAGCAGCCGACATCGCTCTGGGGCCAACGTCCTGACTTTC. Translation gives CSSSRHRSGANVLTF.

The chain recombines TRBV28 with TRBJ1-2, with D maybe TRBD1 (5 bases). There are 15 residues in the CDR3. CDR1 is MDHEN and CDR2 is SYDVKM in the germline V gene. The germline V and J ends were trimmed by 6 bases and 0 bases, with 14 bases remaining between them. For the CDR3, the DNA is TGTGCCAGCAGCCCTGGGGGGACCACTAACTATGGCTACACCTTC. It is translated as CASSPGGTTNYGYTF.

There are many counts of this clonotype. The CDR3 reads CASSEQGPNYEQYF. The DNA of the CDR3 is TGTGCCAGCAGTGAACAGGGGCCCAACTACGAGCAGTACTTC. The chain joins TRBV2 to TRBJ2-7; TRBD1 might be the D (6 bases). The CDR3 spans 14 residues. Trimming removed 2 bases at V and 3 bases at J, with 11 bases between. CDR1 and CDR2 (germline): SNHLY, FYNNEI.

This clonotype was picked up many times. For the CDR3, the DNA is TGTGCCAGCAGTACCCAGACGGGGAGAAACACCATATATTTT. Its translation is CASSTQTGRNTIYF. The chain has TRBV6-1 and TRBJ1-3, with D unclear. Trimming removed 5 bases at V and 5 bases at J, with 13 bases between. There are 14 residues in the CDR3. Germline V gene lookup returns CDR1 MNHNS and CDR2 SASEGT.

V usage is TRBV6-2 or TRBV6-3 and J usage is TRBJ2-5; 15 bases fit TRBD2. CDR3 size: 19 residues. Germline CDR1 is MNHEY and CDR2 is SVGEGT. With V trimmed by 5 bases and J by 5 bases, 15 bases remained unmatched. The CDR3 protein is CASSTNPGLAGGTHETQYF. The CDR3 DNA sequence: TGTGCCAGCAGTACTAACCCGGGACTAGCGGGAGGTACGCACGAGACCCAGTACTTC.

Many counts were recorded for this clonotype. The V call is TRBV29-1, the J call TRBJ2-5; D unresolved. The CDR3 has 13 residues. V gave up 7 bases and J gave up 5 bases, with 17 bases separating them. Per germline, CDR1 SQVTM and CDR2 ANQGSEA. CDR3 in amino acids: CSARAQPVETQYF. DNA of the CDR3: TGCAGCGCCAGAGCACAGCCAGTGGAGACCCAGTACTTC.

This chain links TRBV13 with TRBJ1-2; unclear D gene. The CDR3 loop spans 14 amino acids. The germline CDR1 and CDR2 sequences are PRHDT and FYEKMQ (reference sequence). V lost 5 bases and J 5 bases, leaving 15 bases between the germline ends. CDR3 amino acids: CASSHQALLYGYTF. The DNA of the CDR3 is TGTGCCAGCAGCCATCAGGCCCTCTTATATGGCTACACCTTC.

This clonotype was counted many times. The genes are TRBV20-1 and TRBJ1-6; a possible D gene is TRBD1 (6 bases). The CDR3 totals 12 residues. The germline CDR1 and CDR2 sequences are DFQATT and SNEGSKA (reference sequence). Deletions cut 6 bases from V and 6 bases from J, with 9 bases between. The CDR3 DNA reads TGCAGTGCACAGGGCGGTAATTCACCCCTCCACTTT. Translation: CSAQGGNSPLHF.

This clonotype has ten or more counts. The chain uses TRBV12-3 or TRBV12-4 and TRBJ2-5; TRBD1 or TRBD2 may be the D gene (5 bases each). V was cut by 8 bases and J by 5 bases, with 6 bases left in between. The CDR3 is 10 residues long. CDR3 amino acids: CASGTETQYF. Written as DNA, the CDR3 is TGTGCCAGCGGGACGGAGACCCAGTACTTC.

Only a few counts were recorded for this clonotype. The chain links TRBV29-1 to TRBJ1-1, with D hard to call. The CDR3 is 13 amino acids. The V and J ends lost 1 base and 1 base respectively, with 7 bases between them. Germline CDR1 is SQVTM and CDR2 is ANQGSEA. Written as DNA, the CDR3 is TGCAGCGTTGAAGGCGCGGGGAACACTGAAGCTTTCTTT. Encoded protein: CSVEGAGNTEAFF.

A few counts support this clonotype. The V and J genes are TRBV3-1 and TRBJ2-1; the match to TRBD2 covers 9 bases. Germline V gene sequence: CDR1 LGHDT, CDR2 YNNKEL (reference sequence). The V and J ends lost 3 bases and 0 bases, in that order; junction bases with no gene match: 6. This CDR3 is 17 amino acids long. The CDR3 DNA sequence: TGTGCCAGCAGCCAGATAATTAGCGGGAGCTCCTACAATGAGCAGTTCTTC. Its translation: CASSQIISGSSYNEQFF.

This clonotype was found a few times. The chain couples TRBV19 to TRBJ1-6; D is undetermined. V dropped 7 bases and J dropped 7 bases, with 11 bases sitting between them. Germline V CDR1 and CDR2: LNHDA, SQIVND (reference sequence). The CDR3 consists of 13 residues. The chain's CDR3 is CASNSRTNSPLHF. Written as DNA, the CDR3 is TGTGCCAGTAATAGCAGGACGAATTCACCCCTCCACTTT.

At least ten counts were recorded for this clonotype. This chain links TRBV7-6 with TRBJ2-3; 8 bases line up with TRBD2. This CDR3 spans 14 amino acids. J lost 5 bases, V lost 5 bases, and 6 bases had no gene match. CDR1 is SGHVS and CDR2 is FNYEAQ in the germline V gene. CDR3 nucleotide sequence: TGTGCCAGCAGCCTAGGACTAGCTGTAGATACGCAGTATTTT. Its translation: CASSLGLAVDTQYF.

This clonotype was picked up many times. The chain links TRBV6-1 to TRBJ2-5; the D gene is possibly TRBD2 (5 bases). CDR3 length equals 14 residues. CDR1 MNHNS and CDR2 SASEGT come from the germline V gene. The V gene lost 6 bases and the J gene lost 5 bases, with 16 bases spanning the gap. The CDR3 region is CASSRDPGWETQYF. CDR3 nucleotides: TGTGCCAGCAGCCGGGATCCGGGCTGGGAGACCCAGTACTTC.

The sample holds many counts of this clonotype. This sequence joins TRBV6-1 and TRBJ2-1, with 12 bases lining up with TRBD1. Trimming removed 8 bases from V and 6 bases from J; junction bases left unmatched: 8. This CDR3 comprises 15 residues. The germline V gene encodes CDR1 MNHNS and CDR2 SASEGT. The CDR3, as DNA: TGTGCCAGCTCTCGGGACAGGGGGCTAGGCAATGAGCAGTTCTTC. Encoded protein: CASSRDRGLGNEQFF.

This clonotype showed up just a few times. For the CDR3, the DNA is TGTGCTAGTGGTTTGGACCTACGGACTAGCGGGAGGTACTCCTACAATGAGCAGTTCTTC. Translated: CASGLDLRTSGRYSYNEQFF. The V gene is TRBV12-5, the J gene TRBJ2-1, with 14 positions matching TRBD2. Germline V gene lookup returns CDR1 LGHNT and CDR2 FRNRAP. CDR3 length: 20 amino acids. With 1 base clipped from V and 0 bases from J, the junction kept 8 bases outside the gene matches.

This clonotype was picked up many times. The chain recombines TRBV20-1 with TRBJ2-1, with 7 bases identical to TRBD2. V was pared by 6 bases and J by 7 bases, with 9 bases of the junction left unmatched. The CDR3 loop spans 13 amino acids. Per the germline V gene, CDR1 is DFQATT and CDR2 is SNEGSKA (reference sequence). Here the CDR3 DNA reads TGCAGTGCCCAATCCGGGACTATGAATGAGCAGTTCTTC. Protein: CSAQSGTMNEQFF.

This clonotype was counted many times. This chain links TRBV12-3 or TRBV12-4 with TRBJ2-5; 12 nucleotides agree with TRBD2. J gave up 4 bases and V 5 bases, and 8 bases lay outside the gene matches. The CDR3 contains 16 residues. This CDR3 is CASSRNVLAGGETQYF. CDR3 DNA sequence: TGTGCCAGCAGTAGAAACGTACTAGCGGGAGGAGAGACCCAGTACTTC.